This T cell receptor beta chain emerged from a study of vaccination and CD4 T cells after COVID-19. Study details: There were six male and four female convalescents, and two of them were Hispanic.

This CDR3 comprises 14 residues. Germline-derived CDR1 and CDR2 are SGHTA and FQGNSA. Trimming pared 1 base from V and 4 bases from J, leaving 10 bases between. Treatment here: approximately 11-day PBMC culture with coronavirus spike peptide pools or control peptides (ViraFEST assay). Researchers used the Oncomine TCR Beta short-read assay to sequence DNA from cultured CD4+ T cells. TCRdb called the PCR reads again in MiXCR, with one record for every CDR3 protein. In the table there are about 14,000 distinct CDR3 sequences, roughly 51% of which are singletons. This clonotype was counted between two and nine times. No antigen is known for it.

The sequence derives from a human donor who had recovered from COVID-19. The J gene is TRBJ2-5, the V gene TRBV7-2; the D is unclear. The sample was CD4+ T cells from blood, cultured in vitro, taken before SARS-CoV-2 vaccination. The CDR3 DNA is TGTGCCAGCAGCTTAGAAGTAATAGGAGAGACCCAGTACTTC. Its protein product is CASSLEVIGETQYF.